These 5 T cell receptor beta chains share one sample of origin, sequenced in a study of CD8 T cells in Susac syndrome. With random hexamers, 0.5 to 1 ug RNA was reverse transcribed. TCRdb itself ran the immunoSEQ multiplex PCR reads through MiXCR, one entry per CDR3 protein. The table shows about 190,000 distinct CDR3 sequences, with about 95% occurring only once. Sample: CD8+ T cells from PBMCs. Receptors were obtained from a human donor with Susac syndrome.

This clonotype occurred once. The chain links TRBV9 to TRBJ2-3, with 10 bases fitting TRBD1. CDR3 length: 16 residues. V was clipped by 3 bases and J by 2 bases; unmatched bases: 6. Germline V gene lookup returns CDR1 SGDLS and CDR2 YYNGEE. The DNA for the CDR3 is TGTGCCAGCAGCGACCCGGGACAGGGGACCACAGATACGCAGTATTTT. This encodes CASSDPGQGTTDTQYF. Variable domain in full (rest from reference TRBV9 and TRBJ2-3): DSGVTQTPKHLITATGQRVTLRCSPRSGDLSVYWYQQSLDQGLQFLIQYYNGEERAKGNILERFSAQQFPDLHSELNLSSLELGDSALYFCASSDPGQGTTDTQYFGPGTRLTVL.

The rearrangement joins TRBV6-5 to TRBJ2-1; D remains ambiguous. This CDR3 has 11 amino acids. CDR1 and CDR2 (germline): MNHEY, SVGAGI. V gave up 7 bases and J gave up 9 bases, with 10 bases separating them. CDR3 DNA sequence: TGTGCCAGCATCCTCAGTGGTGAGCAGTTCTTC. Protein sequence: CASILSGEQFF.

This chain joins TRBV5-6 and TRBJ1-5, with D unresolved. Germline-derived CDR1 and CDR2 are SGHDT and YYEEEE. V shed 0 bases and J shed 4 bases, with 11 bases lying between them. This CDR3 spans 15 amino acids. In nucleotides, the CDR3 is TGTGCCAGCAGCTTGGGGGAGGGTTTGAATCAGCCCCAGCATTTT. It codes for CASSLGEGLNQPQHF. Complete variable domain (other parts from reference TRBV5-6 and TRBJ1-5): DAGVTQSPTHLIKTRGQQVTLRCSPKSGHDTVSWYQQALGQGPQFIFQYYEEEERQRGNFPDRFSGHQFPNYSSELNVNALLLGDSALYLCASSLGEGLNQPQHFGDGTRLSIL.

V gene TRBV13 combines with J gene TRBJ2-5; D gene unclear. V lost 5 bases and J 1 base, leaving 5 bases between the germline ends. Germline V gene data show CDR1 as PRHDT and CDR2 as FYEKMQ (reference sequence). The CDR3 length is 12 residues. The DNA of the CDR3 is TGTGCCAGCAGCGGACGCCAAGAGACCCAGTACTTC. Its protein product is CASSGRQETQYF.

CDR3 residues: CASSVGGAQQFF. In DNA, the CDR3 is TGTGCCAGCAGCGTAGGGGGGGCGCAGCAGTTCTTC. The V gene is TRBV9, the J gene TRBJ2-1; D may be TRBD1 or TRBD2 (6 bases each). V was pared by 0 bases and J by 11 bases, with 9 bases between. Germline CDR1 reads SGDLS; CDR2 reads YYNGEE. This CDR3 is built from 12 residues.